This T cell receptor (beta chain) is from a study of identifying expanded T cells in peripheral blood. The CDR3 consists of 14 residues. Trimming at V came to 4 bases and at J to 3 bases, leaving 4 bases not matched to a gene. Germline V gene lookup returns CDR1 ENHRY and CDR2 SYGVKD. Clones were read by immunoSEQ multiplex PCR, and TCRdb kept only the in-frame ones, dropping some. Of about 54,000 clones in the sample, roughly nine tenths were seen once. The sample was blood. V usage is TRBV10-3 and J usage is TRBJ2-7, with 9 bases matching TRBD1. The sequence was collected from a person aged 18 to 69 in good health. CDR3 loop: CAISAPGQGYEQYF. In nucleotides, the CDR3 is TGTGCCATCAGTGCACCGGGACAGGGCTACGAGCAGTACTTC.